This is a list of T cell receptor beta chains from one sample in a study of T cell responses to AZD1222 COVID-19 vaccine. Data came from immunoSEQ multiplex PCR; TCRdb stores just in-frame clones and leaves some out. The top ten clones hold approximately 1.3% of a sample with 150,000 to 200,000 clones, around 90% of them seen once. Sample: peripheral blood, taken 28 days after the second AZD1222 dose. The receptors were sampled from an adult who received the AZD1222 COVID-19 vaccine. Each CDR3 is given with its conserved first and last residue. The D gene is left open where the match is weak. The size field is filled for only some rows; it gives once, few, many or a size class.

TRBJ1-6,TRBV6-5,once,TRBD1,CASSYLGTGGNSPLHF,TGTGCCAGCAGTTACCTGGGGACAGGTGGGAATTCACCCCTCCACTTT
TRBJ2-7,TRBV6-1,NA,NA,CASSEAQYEQYF,TGTGCCAGCAGTGAAGCCCAGTACGAGCAGTACTTC
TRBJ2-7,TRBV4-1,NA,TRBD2,CASSQAGTSGYEQYF,TGCGCCAGCAGCCAAGCTGGGACTAGCGGTTACGAGCAGTACTTC
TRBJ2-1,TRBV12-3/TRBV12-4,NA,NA,CASSLGLLNEQFF,TGTGCCAGCAGTTTAGGACTCCTCAATGAGCAGTTCTTC
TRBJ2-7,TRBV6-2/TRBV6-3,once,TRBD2,CASSYGASGSLMDEQYF,TGTGCCAGCAGTTACGGGGCTAGCGGGAGTTTGATGGACGAGCAGTACTTC
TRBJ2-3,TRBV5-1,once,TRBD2,CASSPGGAYADTQYF,TGCGCCAGCAGTCCCGGGGGGGCTTACGCAGATACGCAGTATTTT
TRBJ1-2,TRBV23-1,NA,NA,CASSQWYSPNQRNYGYTF,TGCGCCAGCAGTCAATGGTACAGTCCCAATCAGCGTAACTATGGCTACACCTTC
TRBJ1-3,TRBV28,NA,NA,CAAPPLDGNTIYF,TGTGCCGCTCCTCCCCTGGATGGAAACACCATATATTTT
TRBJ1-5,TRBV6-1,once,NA,CASSEPGGLQPQHF,TGTGCCAGCAGTGAACCGGGGGGCTTACAGCCCCAGCATTTT
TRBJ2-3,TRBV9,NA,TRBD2,CASSPGRAADTQYF,TGTGCCAGCAGCCCCGGGAGGGCGGCAGATACGCAGTATTTT
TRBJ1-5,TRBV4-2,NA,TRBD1,CASSQEQGLNQPQHF,TGTGCCAGCAGCCAAGAACAGGGGCTTAATCAGCCCCAGCATTTT
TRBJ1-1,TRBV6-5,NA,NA,CASSSRGGGMNTEAFF,TGTGCCAGCAGTTCTCGGGGAGGGGGAATGAACACTGAAGCTTTCTTT
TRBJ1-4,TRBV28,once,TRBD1,CASSSILDRATNEKLFF,TGTGCCAGCAGTTCGATATTGGACAGGGCGACTAATGAAAAACTGTTTTTT
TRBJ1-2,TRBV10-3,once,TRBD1,CAISEREDRGPSNTF,TGTGCCATCAGTGAACGGGAGGACAGGGGCCCATCTAACACCTTC
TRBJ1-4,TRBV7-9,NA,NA,CASSLGAQGTNEKLFF,TGTGCCAGCAGCTTAGGGGCACAGGGAACTAATGAAAAACTGTTTTTT
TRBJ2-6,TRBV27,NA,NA,CASSPPRPGSSGANVLTF,TGTGCCAGCAGCCCCCCCCGACCGGGGTCGTCTGGGGCCAACGTCCTGACTTTC
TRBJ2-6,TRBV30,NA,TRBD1,CAGGEGFGANVLTF,TGTGCAGGGGGCGAGGGCTTTGGGGCCAACGTCCTGACTTTC
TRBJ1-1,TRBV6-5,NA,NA,CASSWGQINTEAFF,TGTGCCAGCAGTTGGGGGCAGATAAACACTGAAGCTTTCTTT
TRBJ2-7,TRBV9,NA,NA,CASSVGPLYEQYF,TGTGCCAGCAGCGTCGGACCTCTATACGAGCAGTACTTC
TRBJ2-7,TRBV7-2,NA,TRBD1,CASSWGQGGSSYEQYF,TGTGCCAGCAGCTGGGGACAGGGGGGCAGCTCCTACGAGCAGTACTTC
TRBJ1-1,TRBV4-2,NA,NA,CASSQVWVRENTEAFF,TGTGCCAGCAGCCAAGTCTGGGTCAGGGAGAACACTGAAGCTTTCTTT
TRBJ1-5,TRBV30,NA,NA,CAWIRRQPQHF,TGTGCCTGGATCCGCCGTCAGCCCCAGCATTTT
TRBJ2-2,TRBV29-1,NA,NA,CSVEEAGGELFF,TGCAGCGTTGAAGAAGCGGGCGGGGAGCTGTTTTTT
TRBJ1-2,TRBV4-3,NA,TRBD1,CASSQTQGSPTSYTF,TGCGCCAGCAGCCAAACACAGGGGTCCCCTACGAGCTACACCTTC
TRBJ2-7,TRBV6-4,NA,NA,CASSDSRGGFSYEQYF,TGTGCCAGCAGTGACTCCCGGGGAGGATTCTCCTACGAGCAGTACTTC
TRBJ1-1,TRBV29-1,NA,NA,CSVEDTPTHPDRNTEAFF,TGCAGCGTTGAAGACACACCTACTCACCCAGACAGGAACACTGAAGCTTTCTTT
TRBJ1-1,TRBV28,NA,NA,CASSLNRVGGTEAFF,TGTGCCAGCAGTTTGAACAGGGTCGGCGGCACTGAAGCTTTCTTT
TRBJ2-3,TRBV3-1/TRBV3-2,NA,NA,CASSQTGALTDTQYF,TGTGCCAGCAGCCAAACGGGGGCCCTCACAGATACGCAGTATTTT
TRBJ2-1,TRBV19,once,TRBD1,CASSPRTGRDEQFF,TGTGCCAGTAGTCCTCGGACAGGGCGCGATGAGCAGTTCTTC
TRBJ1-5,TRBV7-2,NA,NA,CASSFGGTPLYNQPQHF,TGTGCCAGCAGCTTCGGGGGGACCCCATTATACAATCAGCCCCAGCATTTT
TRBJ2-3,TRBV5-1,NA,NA,CASSFGGTDTQYF,TGCGCCAGCAGCTTCGGAGGCACAGATACGCAGTATTTT
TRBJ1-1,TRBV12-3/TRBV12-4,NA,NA,CASSPLRGGQAFF,TGTGCCAGCAGCCCCCTACGGGGGGGTCAAGCTTTCTTT
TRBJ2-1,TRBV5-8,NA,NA,CASSLVLEYNEQFF,TGTGCCAGCAGCTTGGTTCTGGAATACAATGAGCAGTTCTTC
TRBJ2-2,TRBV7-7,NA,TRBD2,CASSSGLPNTGELFF,TGTGCTAGCAGCTCGGGACTACCGAACACCGGGGAGCTGTTTTTT
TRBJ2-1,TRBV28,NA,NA,CASSLSPTVNEQFF,TGTGCCAGCAGTTTATCACCTACAGTAAATGAGCAGTTCTTC
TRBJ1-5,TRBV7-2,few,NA,CASSETGQPQHF,TGTGCCAGCAGCGAAACAGGCCAGCCCCAGCATTTT
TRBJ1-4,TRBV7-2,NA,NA,CASSSPAEGWKLFF,TGTGCCAGCAGCTCCCCTGCCGAGGGGTGGAAACTGTTTTTT
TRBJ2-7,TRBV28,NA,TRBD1,CASSWGQGSYEQYF,TGTGCCAGCTCCTGGGGACAGGGCTCCTACGAGCAGTACTTC
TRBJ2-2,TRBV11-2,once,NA,CASSPGWWGANTGELFF,TGTGCCAGCAGCCCTGGGTGGTGGGGGGCGAACACCGGGGAGCTGTTTTTT
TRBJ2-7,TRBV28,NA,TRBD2,CASSSPSGRPQFLFYEQYF,TGTGCCAGCAGTTCCCCTAGCGGGAGGCCCCAATTTCTTTTTTACGAGCAGTACTTC
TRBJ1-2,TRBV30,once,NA,CAWSRGYQNYGYTF,TGTGCCTGGAGTAGGGGGTACCAAAACTATGGCTACACCTTC
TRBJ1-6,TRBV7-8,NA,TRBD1,CASSLDSSGTGGYSLHF,TGTGCCAGCAGCTTAGATTCGTCGGGGACAGGGGGGTACTCCCTCCACTTT
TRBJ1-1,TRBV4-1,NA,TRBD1,CASRVGQGTTEAFF,TGCGCCAGCAGGGTGGGACAGGGAACGACTGAAGCTTTCTTT
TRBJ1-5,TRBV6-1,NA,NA,CASSEARWGVSNQPQHF,TGTGCCAGCAGTGAAGCGCGGTGGGGGGTGAGCAATCAGCCCCAGCATTTT
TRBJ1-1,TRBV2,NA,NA,CASRENTEAFF,TGTGCCAGCAGGGAGAACACTGAAGCTTTCTTT
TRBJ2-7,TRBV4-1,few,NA,CASSQPREASVGEQYF,TGCGCCAGCAGCCAACCACGAGAGGCTAGCGTAGGCGAGCAGTACTTC
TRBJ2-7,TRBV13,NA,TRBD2,CASSPGGSPYEQYF,TGTGCCAGCAGCCCGGGAGGCAGCCCCTACGAGCAGTACTTC